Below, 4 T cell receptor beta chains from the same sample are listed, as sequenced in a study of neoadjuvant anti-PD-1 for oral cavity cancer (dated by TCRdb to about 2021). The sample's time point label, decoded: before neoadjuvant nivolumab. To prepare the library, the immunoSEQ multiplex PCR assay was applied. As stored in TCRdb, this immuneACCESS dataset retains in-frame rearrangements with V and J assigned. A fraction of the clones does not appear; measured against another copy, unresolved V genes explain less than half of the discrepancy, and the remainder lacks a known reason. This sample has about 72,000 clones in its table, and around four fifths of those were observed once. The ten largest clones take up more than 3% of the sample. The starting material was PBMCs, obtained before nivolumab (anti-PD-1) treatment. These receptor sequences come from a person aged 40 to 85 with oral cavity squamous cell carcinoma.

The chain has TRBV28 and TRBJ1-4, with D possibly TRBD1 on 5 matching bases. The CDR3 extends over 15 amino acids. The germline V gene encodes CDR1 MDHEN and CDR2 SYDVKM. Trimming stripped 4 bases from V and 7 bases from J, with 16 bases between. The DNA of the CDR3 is TGTGCCAGCAGTTCACCGGGGGGGAGCGGTGAAAAACTGTTTTTT. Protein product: CASSSPGGSGEKLFF.

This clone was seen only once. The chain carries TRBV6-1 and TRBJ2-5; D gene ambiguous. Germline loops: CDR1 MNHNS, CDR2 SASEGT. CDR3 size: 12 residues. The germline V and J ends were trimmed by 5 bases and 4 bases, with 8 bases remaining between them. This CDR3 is CASSSSVETQYF. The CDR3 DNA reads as TGTGCCAGCAGTTCGTCGGTAGAGACCCAGTACTTC.

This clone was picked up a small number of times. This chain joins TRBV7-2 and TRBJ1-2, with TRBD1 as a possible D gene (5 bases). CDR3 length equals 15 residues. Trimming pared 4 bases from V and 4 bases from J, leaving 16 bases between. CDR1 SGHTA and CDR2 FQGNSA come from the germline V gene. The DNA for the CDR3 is TGTGCCAGCAGCTCGCCGGGGGGATTGATCTATGGCTACACCTTC. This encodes CASSSPGGLIYGYTF.

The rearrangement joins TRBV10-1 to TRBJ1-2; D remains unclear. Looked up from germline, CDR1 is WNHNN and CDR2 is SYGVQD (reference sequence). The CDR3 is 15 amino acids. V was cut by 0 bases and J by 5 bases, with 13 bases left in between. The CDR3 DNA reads TGCGCCAGCAGTGAGTCGGCCAGGAAATCATATGGCTACACCTTC. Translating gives CASSESARKSYGYTF.